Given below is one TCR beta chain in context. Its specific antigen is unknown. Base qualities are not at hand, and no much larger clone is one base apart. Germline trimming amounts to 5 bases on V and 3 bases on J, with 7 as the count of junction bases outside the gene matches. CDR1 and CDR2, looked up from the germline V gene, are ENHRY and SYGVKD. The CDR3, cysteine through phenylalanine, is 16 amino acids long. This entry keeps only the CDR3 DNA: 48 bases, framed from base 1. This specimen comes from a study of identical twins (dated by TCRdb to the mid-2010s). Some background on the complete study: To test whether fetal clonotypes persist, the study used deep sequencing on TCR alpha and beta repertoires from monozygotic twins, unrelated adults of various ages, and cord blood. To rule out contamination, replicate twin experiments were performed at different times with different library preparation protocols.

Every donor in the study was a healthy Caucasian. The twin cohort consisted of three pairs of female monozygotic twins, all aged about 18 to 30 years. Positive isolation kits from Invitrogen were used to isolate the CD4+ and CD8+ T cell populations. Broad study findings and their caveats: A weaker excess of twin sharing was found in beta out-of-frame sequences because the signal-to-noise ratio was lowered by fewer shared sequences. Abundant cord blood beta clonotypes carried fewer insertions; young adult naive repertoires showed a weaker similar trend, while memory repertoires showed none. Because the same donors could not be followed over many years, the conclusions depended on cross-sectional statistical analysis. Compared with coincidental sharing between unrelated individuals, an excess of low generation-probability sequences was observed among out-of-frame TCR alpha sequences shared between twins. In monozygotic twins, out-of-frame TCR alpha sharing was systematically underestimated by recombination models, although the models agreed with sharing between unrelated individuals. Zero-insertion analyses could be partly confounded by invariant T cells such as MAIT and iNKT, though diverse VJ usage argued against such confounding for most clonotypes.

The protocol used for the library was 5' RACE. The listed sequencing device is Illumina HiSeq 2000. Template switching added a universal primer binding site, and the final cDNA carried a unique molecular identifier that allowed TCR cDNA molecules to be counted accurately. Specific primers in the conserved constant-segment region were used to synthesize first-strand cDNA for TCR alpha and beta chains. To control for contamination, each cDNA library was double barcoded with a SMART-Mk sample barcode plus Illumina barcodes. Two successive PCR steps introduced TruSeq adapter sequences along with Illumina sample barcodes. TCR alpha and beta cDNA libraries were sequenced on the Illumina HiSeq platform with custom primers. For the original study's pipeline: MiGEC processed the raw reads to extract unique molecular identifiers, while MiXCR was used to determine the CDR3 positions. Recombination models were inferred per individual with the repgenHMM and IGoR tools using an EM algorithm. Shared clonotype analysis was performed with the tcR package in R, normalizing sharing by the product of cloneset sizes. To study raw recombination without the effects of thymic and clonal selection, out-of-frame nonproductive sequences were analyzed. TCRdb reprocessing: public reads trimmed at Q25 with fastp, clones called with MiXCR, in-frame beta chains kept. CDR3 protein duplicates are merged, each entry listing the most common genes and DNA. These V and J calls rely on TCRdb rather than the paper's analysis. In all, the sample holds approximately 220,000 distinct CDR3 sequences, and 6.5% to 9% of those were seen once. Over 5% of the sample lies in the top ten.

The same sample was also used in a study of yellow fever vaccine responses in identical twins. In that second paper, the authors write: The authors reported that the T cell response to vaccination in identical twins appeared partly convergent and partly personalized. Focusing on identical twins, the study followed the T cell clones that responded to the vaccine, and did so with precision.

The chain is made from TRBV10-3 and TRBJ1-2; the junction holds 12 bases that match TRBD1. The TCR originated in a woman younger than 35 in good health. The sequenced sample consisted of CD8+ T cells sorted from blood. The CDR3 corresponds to CAISLGQGAIDYGYTF. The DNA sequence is TGTGCCATCAGTTTGGGACAGGGGGCGATCGACTATGGCTACACCTTC.